This TCR beta chain was sequenced for a study of early T cells in non-severe SARS-CoV-2 infection. Whole-study context: The input, bulk RNA from unsorted whole blood, was sequenced, and chains were unpaired. Points from the study as a whole: Reliance on VDJdb matching favored anti-spike CD8 responses; private and CD4 specificities were missed.

Germline loops: CDR1 DFQATT, CDR2 SNEGSKA (reference sequence). This CDR3 is 13 amino acids long. J gave up 14 bases and V 3 bases, and 7 bases lay outside the gene matches. Molecules of cDNA were individually given unique molecular identifiers that were attached to them. Each CDR3 protein gets one entry after TCRdb re-called the 5' RACE reads with MiXCR. The sample holds about 97,000 distinct CDR3 sequences; approximately 9.9% are singletons and the top ten take less than 5.5%. A note on this clonotype: Its target is not known.

The chain recombines TRBV20-1 with TRBJ2-1; 13 nucleotides align to TRBD2. Sample: whole blood, taken at baseline. The origin of this receptor is an adult who was a healthcare worker with PCR-confirmed SARS-CoV-2 infection or an uninfected control (not recorded which). CDR3 region: CSASLTSGGAEFF. The DNA for the CDR3 is TGCAGTGCTAGTCTTACTAGCGGGGGGGCGGAGTTCTTC.